Sequencing of this T cell receptor (beta chain) was carried out in a study of blood T cell repertoires in COVID-19. Study-wide background: Material from acute and convalescent COVID-19 was sourced from the United States, Italy and Spain. T cells, B-cell-depleted T cells, or PBMCs supplied cDNA or gDNA.

This clone was counted many times. This CDR3 spans 14 amino acids. Germline CDR1 is GTSNPN and CDR2 is SVGIG (reference sequence). V was shortened by 4 bases and J by 7 bases, with 14 bases between the two germline ends. In the original analysis: Estimated nucleated cell counts came from reference gene primer amplification. Measured with immunoSEQ multiplex PCR; TCRdb has only the in-frame clones, and not every one. The V and J calls and clone size were taken over from that table, and D and trimming were inferred from the DNA. The sample holds over 120,000 clones, 70% to 80% seen once. Sequences were obtained from peripheral blood. The TCR was taken from a woman older than 75 with active or convalescent COVID-19. The genes are TRBV30 and TRBJ1-6, with a weak D call TRBD1 (6 bases). The CDR3 DNA reads as TGTGCCTGGAACTCCAGGGGATCGAATTCACCCCTCCACTTT. This gives the protein CAWNSRGSNSPLHF.